Described below is a single T cell receptor (beta chain) sequence and its context. The table lists this clonotype with many counts. The clone's antigen remains unknown. One base away there is no much larger clone; base qualities are not given. This specimen belongs to a study of human T cells and chemical hapten exposure (dated by TCRdb to the early 2020s). Looking at the study overall: For sensitization, 2% DPC in acetone was applied to an approximately 2 cm by approximately 2 cm area of upper inner arm skin. Patch testing was performed on the upper back with Finn chambers containing 0.01% DPC, and the patch tests were scored after 6 days according to International Contact Dermatitis Research Group standards. For TCR sequencing, blood came from 25 to 35 alopecia patients at anywhere from one to four time points (pre-sensitization, 2, 6 and 24 weeks). From each blood RNA sample, both TCR alpha and TCR beta chains were sequenced. Weekly therapeutic DPC doses were additionally applied to the scalp of patients throughout the roughly 23-week study period. This study followed changes in the peripheral blood TCR repertoire in vivo during primary and secondary sensitization of alopecia patients to the hapten diphenylcyclopropenone (DPC). Most of the patients in the cohort were female, and the cohort covered alopecia areata with under or over 50% scalp involvement, alopecia totalis and alopecia universalis. Blood samples were taken from patients before sensitization (week 0) and at 2, 6 and about 24 weeks after DPC sensitization. Libraries were pooled for sequencing, and per-sample TCR yields varied mainly because of small differences in library volumes within the pool. Points the paper makes about the study in general: Repeated subsampling changed both the strength of the expansion versus patch-test correlation and the threshold at which the correlation became significant. The number of PT1 expanded TCRs positively correlated with patch test score, significant at thresholds 8, 16 and 32 but not 4. DPC sensitization did not change how many TCRs were above 1 in 1000 frequency, and no evidence was found of alterations in global repertoire structure. Compared with pre-sensitization or healthy control sets, expanded TCRs formed significantly more large CDR3 similarity clusters, which is consistent with antigen-driven responses. Because all patients had alopecia, a presumed autoimmune disease, the immune response of the patients might differ from that of healthy individuals.

According to the germline V gene, CDR1 reads MNHNS and CDR2 reads SASEGT. V loses 1 base of germline sequence and J loses 3 bases, and the interval between the two ends is 6 bases. Including the terminal cysteine and phenylalanine, the CDR3 comprises 14 residues. Only the CDR3 part of the read is kept: 42 bases, read in frame from the first base. The library came from RACE. TCRdb lists the instrument as NextSeq 500. During library preparation, unique molecular identifiers were attached to individual cDNA molecules so that TCRs could be counted quantitatively and reproducibly. In the original analysis: Samples had a median of roughly 98,000 TCRs, with a range from roughly 23,224 to 750,000. The Decombinator software suite was used to annotate V, J and CDR3 in the TCR reads. Every sample was subsampled to the same number of TCRs (28,000) for the PS versus PT1 abundance plots. TCRs were defined as expanded if absent before sensitization and observed at least eight times at the 2-week time point. The public reads were run again by TCRdb, first through fastp at Q25 and then through MiXCR, and only productive beta chains were kept. Records with the same CDR3 protein are collapsed into one entry carrying the most frequent genes and DNA. These V and J calls rely on TCRdb rather than the paper's analysis. The sample yields around 57,000 distinct CDR3 sequences; approximately 9.9% were counted once. Under 2% of the sample is in the top ten clones.

According to the study, the label for this sample's time point signals: patch test 1, 2 weeks after DPC sensitization. The sample's treatment or condition, from its label and the paper: therapeutic diphenylcyclopropenone sensitization with weekly scalp DPC. Total RNA was isolated from unfractionated whole blood collected in Tempus Blood RNA tubes. At every patch-test visit, the blood draw took place before the patch test was put on. Eligible patients were aged 18 to 70, diagnosed with alopecia, deemed suitable for DPC therapy, and excluded if pregnant. Sequenced material: whole blood, taken in connection with sensitization to the hapten diphenylcyclopropenone (DPC). The sequence links TRBV6-1 to TRBJ1-4; the D gene cannot be named for sure. The origin of this receptor is a woman in her thirties or forties with alopecia areata. Some clones in this sample may be carry-over from other donors' samples. The CDR3 here reads CASSEVAANEKLFF. The nucleotide sequence reads as follows: TGTGCCAGCAGTGAAGTCGCGGCTAATGAAAAACTGTTTTTT.